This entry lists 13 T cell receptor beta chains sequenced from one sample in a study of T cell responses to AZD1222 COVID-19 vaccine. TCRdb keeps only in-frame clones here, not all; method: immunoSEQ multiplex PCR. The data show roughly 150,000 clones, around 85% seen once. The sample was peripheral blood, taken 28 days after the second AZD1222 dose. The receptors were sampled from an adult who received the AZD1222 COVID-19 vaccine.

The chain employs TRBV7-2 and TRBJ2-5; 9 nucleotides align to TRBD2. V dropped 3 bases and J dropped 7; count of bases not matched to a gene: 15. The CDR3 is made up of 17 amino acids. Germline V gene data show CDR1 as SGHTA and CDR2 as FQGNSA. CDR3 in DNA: TGTGCCAGCAGCTTGGTTCCCAATAGCGGGGGCCCCGGGACCCAGTACTTC. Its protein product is CASSLVPNSGGPGTQYF.

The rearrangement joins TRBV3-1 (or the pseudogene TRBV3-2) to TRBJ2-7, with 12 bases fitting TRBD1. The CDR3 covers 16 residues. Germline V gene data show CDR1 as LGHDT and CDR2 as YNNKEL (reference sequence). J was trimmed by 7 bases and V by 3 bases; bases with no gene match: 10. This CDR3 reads CASSHVIGTGGREQYF. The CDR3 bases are TGTGCCAGCAGCCATGTTATCGGGACAGGGGGCAGAGAGCAGTACTTC.

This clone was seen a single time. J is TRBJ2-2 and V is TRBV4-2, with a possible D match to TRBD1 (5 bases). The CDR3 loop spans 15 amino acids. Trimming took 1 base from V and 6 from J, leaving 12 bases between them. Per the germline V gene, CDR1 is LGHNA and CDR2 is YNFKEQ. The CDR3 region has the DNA TGTGCCAGCAGCCAAGCGGCAGGGATAGCCGGGGAGCTGTTTTTT. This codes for CASSQAAGIAGELFF.

The CDR3 DNA is TGTGCCAGCAGCCCCCGGGGGGGGGTCCGATACACTGAAGCTTTCTTT. Translated: CASSPRGGVRYTEAFF. V is TRBV9 and J is TRBJ1-1, with D possibly matching TRBD1 (5 bases). Germline V lookup: CDR1 SGDLS, CDR2 YYNGEE. V lost 4 bases and J lost 3, with 19 bases in between. The CDR3 is 16 residues long.

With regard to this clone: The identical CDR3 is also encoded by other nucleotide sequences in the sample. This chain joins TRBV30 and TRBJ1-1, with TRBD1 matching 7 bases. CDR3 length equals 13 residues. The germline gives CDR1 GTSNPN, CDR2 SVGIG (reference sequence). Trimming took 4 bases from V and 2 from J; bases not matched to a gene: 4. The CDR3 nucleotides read TGTGCCTGGACAGGACAGGTAAACACTGAAGCTTTCTTT. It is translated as CAWTGQVNTEAFF.

DNA for the CDR3: TGTGCCAGCAGCGTAGAGCCAGCGGGGGGGCCGTGGACGCAGTATTTT. Translated, it gives CASSVEPAGGPWTQYF. The gene calls are TRBV9 and TRBJ2-3; 10 positions agree with TRBD2. The junction had 10 bases not matched to a gene; V was cut back by 0 bases and J by 9 bases. The CDR3 sequence is 16 residues long. Per the germline V gene, CDR1 is SGDLS and CDR2 is YYNGEE.

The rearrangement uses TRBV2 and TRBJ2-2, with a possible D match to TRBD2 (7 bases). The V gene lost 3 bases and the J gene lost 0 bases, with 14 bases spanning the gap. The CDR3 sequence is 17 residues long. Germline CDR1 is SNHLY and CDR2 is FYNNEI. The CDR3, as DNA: TGTGCCAGCAGTGACGGGGGGCGACAGGCGAACACCGGGGAGCTGTTTTTT. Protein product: CASSDGGRQANTGELFF.

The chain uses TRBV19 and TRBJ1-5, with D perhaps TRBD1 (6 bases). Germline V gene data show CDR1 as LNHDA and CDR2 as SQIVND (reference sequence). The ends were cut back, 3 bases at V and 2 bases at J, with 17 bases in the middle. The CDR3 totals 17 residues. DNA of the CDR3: TGTGCCAGTAGTATCAAACACAGGGAGAGGCGCAATCAGCCCCAGCATTTT. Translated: CASSIKHRERRNQPQHF.

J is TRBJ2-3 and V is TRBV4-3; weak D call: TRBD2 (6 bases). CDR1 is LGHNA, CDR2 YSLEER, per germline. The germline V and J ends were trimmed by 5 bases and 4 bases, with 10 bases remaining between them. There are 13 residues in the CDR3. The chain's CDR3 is CASSVLASDTQYF. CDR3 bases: TGCGCCAGCAGCGTACTAGCTTCAGATACGCAGTATTTT.

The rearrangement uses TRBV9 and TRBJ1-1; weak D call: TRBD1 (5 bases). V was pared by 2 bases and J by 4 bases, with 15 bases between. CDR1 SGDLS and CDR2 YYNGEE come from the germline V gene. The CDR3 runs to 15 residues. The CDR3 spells CASSVLPGVGTEAFF. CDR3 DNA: TGTGCCAGCAGCGTCCTCCCGGGGGTCGGCACTGAAGCTTTCTTT.

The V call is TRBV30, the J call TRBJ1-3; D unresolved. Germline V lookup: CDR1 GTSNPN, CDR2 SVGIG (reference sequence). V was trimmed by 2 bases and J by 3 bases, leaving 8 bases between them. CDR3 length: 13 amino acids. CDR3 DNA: TGTGCCTGGAGTACCGGAGTTGGAAACACCATATATTTT. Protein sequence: CAWSTGVGNTIYF.

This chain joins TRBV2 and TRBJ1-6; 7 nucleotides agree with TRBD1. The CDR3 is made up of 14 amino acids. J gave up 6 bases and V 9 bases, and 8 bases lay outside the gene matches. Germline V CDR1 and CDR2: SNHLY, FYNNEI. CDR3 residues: CASLDRVFNSPLHF. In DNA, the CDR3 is TGTGCCAGTTTAGACAGGGTGTTTAATTCACCCCTCCACTTT.

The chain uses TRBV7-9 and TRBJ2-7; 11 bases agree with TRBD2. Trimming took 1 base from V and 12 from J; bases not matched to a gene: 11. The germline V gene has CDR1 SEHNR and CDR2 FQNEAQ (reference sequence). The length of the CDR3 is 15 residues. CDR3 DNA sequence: TGTGCCAGCAGCTTAGGCCCGGGACTAGCGGATAAAATGTACTTC. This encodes CASSLGPGLADKMYF.